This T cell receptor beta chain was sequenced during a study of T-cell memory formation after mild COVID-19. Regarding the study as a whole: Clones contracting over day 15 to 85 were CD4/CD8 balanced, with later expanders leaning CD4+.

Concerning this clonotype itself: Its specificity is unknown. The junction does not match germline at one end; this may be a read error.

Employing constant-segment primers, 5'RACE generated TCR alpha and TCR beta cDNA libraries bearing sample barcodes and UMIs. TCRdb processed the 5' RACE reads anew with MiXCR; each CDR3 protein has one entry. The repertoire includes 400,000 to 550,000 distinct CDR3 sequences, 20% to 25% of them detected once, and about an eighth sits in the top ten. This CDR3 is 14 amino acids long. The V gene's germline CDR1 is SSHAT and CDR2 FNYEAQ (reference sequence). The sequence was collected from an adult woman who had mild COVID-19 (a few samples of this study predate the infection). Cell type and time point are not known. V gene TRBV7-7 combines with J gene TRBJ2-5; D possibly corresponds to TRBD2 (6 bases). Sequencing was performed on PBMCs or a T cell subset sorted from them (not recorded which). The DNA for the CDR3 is TGTGCTAGCAGCCGAGCGGGCAGCCAAGAGACCCAGTACTTC. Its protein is CASSRAGSQETQYF. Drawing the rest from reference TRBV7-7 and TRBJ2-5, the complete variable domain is GAGVSQSPRYKVTKRGQDVTLRCDPISSHATLYWYQQALGQGPEFLTYFNYEAQPDKSGLPSDRFSAERPEGSISTLTIQRTEQRDSAMYRCASSRAGSQETQYFGPGTRLLVL.